This TCR beta chain was recorded in a study of blood T cell repertoires in COVID-19 (dated by TCRdb to about 2020). Study-wide context: Samples from collaborators originated in the United States, Italy and Spain and spanned both the acute and convalescent phases of COVID-19. The prospective study material was composed of cDNA or gDNA derived from T cells, B-cell-depleted T cells, or PBMCs. Subjects who had been exposed to COVID-19, were actively infected with it, or had recovered from it provided the deeply sampled blood TCRbeta repertoires that made up the dataset. The repertoires were released in a freely available public database intended as a resource for research on the immune response to SARS-CoV-2. Samples were obtained from the ongoing ImmuneRACE study (first 160 participants) and from 950 to 1,500 subjects provided by 6 global collaborators. Sample metadata almost always included a de-identified subject ID, COVID-19 status, age in years and sex. Where available, HLA class I and class II types were taken from metadata supplied by the sample provider and were not determined by assay-based typing.

The immunoSEQ Assay, a bias-controlled multiplex PCR, was used to amplify TCRbeta CDR3 regions from genomic DNA. On the authors' methods: Nucleated cell counts per sample were estimated from amplification of reference gene primers within the assay. To quantify the absolute abundance of each unique TCRbeta CDR3 rearrangement, sequence reads were collapsed and filtered. Productive Simpson clonality was computed per sample as the square root of Simpson's diversity index over productive rearrangements. TCRdb took this table from immuneACCESS and kept in-frame rearrangements with V and J called. Such tables lack part of the clones; where checked against another copy, unresolved V genes explain under half of the gap, and the rest is unexplained. The V and J calls and clone size were taken over from that table, and D and trimming were inferred from the DNA. Recorded for this sample are some 80,000 clones; 77% of them occurred a single time. Around 10% of the sample is held by the ten biggest clonotypes.

Concerning this clone: Its antigen remains unidentified. One base away there is no much larger clone; base qualities are not given.

Looking up the germline V gene (reference sequence) yields CDR1 SGHNT and CDR2 YYREEE. Spanning cysteine to phenylalanine, the CDR3 consists of 14 amino acids. Only the CDR3 region is kept as DNA, spanning 42 bases read in frame from base 1. Here V drops 4 bases and J drops 8 bases, and the junction holds 9 bases not matched to any gene. Whole blood was collected in K2EDTA tubes by collaborating institutions according to the institutions' own protocols. For TCRbeta analysis, collaborators shipped samples as frozen whole blood, isolated PBMCs, or DNA extracted from either of those sample types. What the work shows at the level of the full study, not this receptor alone: Clinical and demographic metadata were provided uncurated, with the amount varying by source and participant.

In this chain, TRBV5-4 is recombined with TRBJ1-1, and 9 bases in between align with TRBD1. The sequenced material came from peripheral blood. This TCR came from a human donor in a cohort sampled during active COVID-19. The base sequence is TGTGCCAGCAGCCTCCGGGACAGGGTTGAGGAAGCTTTCTTT. Its amino acids are CASSLRDRVEEAFF. With the rest looked up from the reference TRBV5-4 and TRBJ1-1 genes rather than sequenced, the full variable domain is ETGVTQSPTHLIKTRGQQVTLRCSSQSGHNTVSWYQQALGQGPQFIFQYYREEENGRGNFPPRFSGLQFPNYSSELNVNALELDDSALYLCASSLRDRVEEAFFGQGTRLTVV.